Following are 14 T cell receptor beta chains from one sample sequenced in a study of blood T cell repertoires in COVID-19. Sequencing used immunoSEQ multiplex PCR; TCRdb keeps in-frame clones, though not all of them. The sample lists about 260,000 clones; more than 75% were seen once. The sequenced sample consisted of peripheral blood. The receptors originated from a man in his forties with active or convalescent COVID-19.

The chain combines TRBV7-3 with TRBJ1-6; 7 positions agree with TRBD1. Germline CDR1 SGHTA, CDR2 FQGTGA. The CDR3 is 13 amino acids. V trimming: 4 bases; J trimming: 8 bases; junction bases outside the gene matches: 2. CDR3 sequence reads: CASSWDSDSPLHF. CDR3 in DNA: TGTGCCAGCAGCTGGGACAGCGATTCACCCCTCCACTTT.

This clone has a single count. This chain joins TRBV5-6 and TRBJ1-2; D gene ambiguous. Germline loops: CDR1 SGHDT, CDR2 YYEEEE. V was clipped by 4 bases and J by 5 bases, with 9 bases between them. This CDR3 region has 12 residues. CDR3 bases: TGTGCCAGCAGCGTGACTGAATATGGCTACACCTTC. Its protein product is CASSVTEYGYTF.

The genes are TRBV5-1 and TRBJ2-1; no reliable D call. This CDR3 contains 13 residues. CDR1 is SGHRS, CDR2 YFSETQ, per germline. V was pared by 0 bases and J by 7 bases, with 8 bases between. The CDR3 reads CASSLGASNEQFF. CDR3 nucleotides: TGCGCCAGCAGCTTGGGGGCATCAAATGAGCAGTTCTTC.

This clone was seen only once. CDR3 sequence (DNA): TGTGCCACCAGTGATTTTAGGGGGGGGGTCGTGAATGAGCAGTTCTTC. It codes for CATSDFRGGVVNEQFF. The chain uses TRBV24-1 and TRBJ2-1; TRBD2 might be the D (7 bases). Germline V gene data show CDR1 as KGHDR and CDR2 as SFDVKD. The CDR3 runs to 16 residues. V was cut by 1 base and J by 7 bases, with 16 bases left in between.

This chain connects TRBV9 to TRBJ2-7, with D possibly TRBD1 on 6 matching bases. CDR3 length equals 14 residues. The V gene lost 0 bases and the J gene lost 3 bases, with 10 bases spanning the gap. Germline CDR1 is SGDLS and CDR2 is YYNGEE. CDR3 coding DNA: TGTGCCAGCAGCGTAGAGCCGGACAGCTACGAGCAGTACTTC. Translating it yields CASSVEPDSYEQYF.

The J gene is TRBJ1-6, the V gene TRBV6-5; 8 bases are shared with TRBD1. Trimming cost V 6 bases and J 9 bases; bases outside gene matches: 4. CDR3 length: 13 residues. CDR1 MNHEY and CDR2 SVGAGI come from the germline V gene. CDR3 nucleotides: TGTGCCAGCAGGACAGGGGTTTCTTCACCCCTCCACTTT. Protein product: CASRTGVSSPLHF.

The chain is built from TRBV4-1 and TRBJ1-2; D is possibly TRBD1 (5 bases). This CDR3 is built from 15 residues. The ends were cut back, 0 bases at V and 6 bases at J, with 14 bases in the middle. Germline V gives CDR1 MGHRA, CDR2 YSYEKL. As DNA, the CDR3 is TGCGCCAGCAGCCAAGACATGTTCCCCAGGGATGGCTACACCTTC. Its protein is CASSQDMFPRDGYTF.

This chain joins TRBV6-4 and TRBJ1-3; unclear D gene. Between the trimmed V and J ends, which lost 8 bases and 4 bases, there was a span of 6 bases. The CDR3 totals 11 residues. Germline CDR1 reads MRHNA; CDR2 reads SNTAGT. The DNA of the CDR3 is TGTGCCAGCGTCGTCGGAAACACCATATATTTT. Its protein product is CASVVGNTIYF.

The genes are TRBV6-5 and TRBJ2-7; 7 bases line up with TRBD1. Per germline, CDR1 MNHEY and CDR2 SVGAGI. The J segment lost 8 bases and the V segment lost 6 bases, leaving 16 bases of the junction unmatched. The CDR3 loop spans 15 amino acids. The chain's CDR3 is CASRLPGQSTMKQYF. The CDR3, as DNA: TGTGCCAGCAGGCTACCGGGACAGTCAACCATGAAGCAGTACTTC.

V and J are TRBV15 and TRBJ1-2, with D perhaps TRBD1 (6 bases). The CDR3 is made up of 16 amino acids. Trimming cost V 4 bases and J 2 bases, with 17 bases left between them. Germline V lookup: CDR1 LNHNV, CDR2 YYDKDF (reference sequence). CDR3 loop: CATSTEQGNENYGYTF. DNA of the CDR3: TGTGCCACCAGCACCGAACAGGGCAACGAGAACTATGGCTACACCTTC. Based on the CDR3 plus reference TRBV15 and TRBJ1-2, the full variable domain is DAMVIQNPRYQVTQFGKPVTLSCSQTLNHNVMYWYQQKSSQAPKLLFHYYDKDFNNEADTPDNFQSRRPNTSFCFLDIRSPGLGDTAMYLCATSTEQGNENYGYTFGSGTRLTVV.

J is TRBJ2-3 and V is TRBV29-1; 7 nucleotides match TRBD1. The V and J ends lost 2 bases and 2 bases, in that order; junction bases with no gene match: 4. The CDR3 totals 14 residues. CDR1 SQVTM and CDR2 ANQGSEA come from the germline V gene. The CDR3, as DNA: TGCAGCGTTGAAAGGGACAGATTCACAGATACGCAGTATTTT. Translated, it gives CSVERDRFTDTQYF.

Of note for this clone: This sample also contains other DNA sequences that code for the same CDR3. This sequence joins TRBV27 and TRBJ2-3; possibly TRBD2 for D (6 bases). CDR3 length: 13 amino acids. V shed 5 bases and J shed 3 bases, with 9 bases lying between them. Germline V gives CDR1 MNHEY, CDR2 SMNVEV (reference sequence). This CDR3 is CASSLRGTDTQYF. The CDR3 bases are TGTGCCAGCAGTCTGCGGGGTACAGATACGCAGTATTTT.

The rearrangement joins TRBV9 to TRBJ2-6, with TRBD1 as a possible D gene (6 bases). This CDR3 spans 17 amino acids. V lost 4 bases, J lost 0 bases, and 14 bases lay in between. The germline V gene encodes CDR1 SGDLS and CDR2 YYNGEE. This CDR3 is CASSPTGSLSGANVLTF. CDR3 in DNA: TGTGCCAGCAGCCCGACAGGTAGCCTCTCTGGGGCCAACGTCCTGACTTTC.

CDR3 region: CASSLASGYGYTF. The CDR3 DNA follows: TGTGCCAGCAGCTTGGCTAGCGGCTATGGCTACACCTTC. The chain recombines TRBV5-5 with TRBJ1-2, with D hard to call. Germline-derived CDR1 and CDR2 are SGHKS and YYEKEE (reference sequence). The V end was cut by 0 bases, the J end by 4 bases, with 7 bases between. This CDR3 spans 13 amino acids.